Presented here are 19 T cell receptor beta chains from one specimen sequenced in a study of blood T cells in healthy people across ages. For the second PCR, which ran for roughly 6 to 11 cycles, a sample-barcoded 5' primer and a J-beta primer mix were used. MiXCR, applied by TCRdb to the 5' RACE reads, yields one record per CDR3 protein. The sample has approximately 850,000 distinct CDR3 sequences; roughly 44% are singletons. Sequenced: blood. The source is a man in his sixties in good health.

This clonotype has just a few counts. This chain joins TRBV9 and TRBJ1-4; D remains ambiguous. CDR3 length equals 15 residues. Per germline, CDR1 SGDLS and CDR2 YYNGEE. V was shortened by 4 bases and J by 8 bases, with 18 bases between the two germline ends. The DNA of the CDR3 is TGTGCCAGCAGCTCAACGGGTAGGGCGGGAGAAAAACTGTTTTTT. Its protein product is CASSSTGRAGEKLFF. The whole variable domain, remainder taken from reference TRBV9 and TRBJ1-4, is DSGVTQTPKHLITATGQRVTLRCSPRSGDLSVYWYQQSLDQGLQFLIQYYNGEERAKGNILERFSAQQFPDLHSELNLSSLELGDSALYFCASSSTGRAGEKLFFGSGTQLSVL.

This clonotype was detected a few times. The rearrangement links TRBV20-1 to TRBJ2-3; 7 bases agree with TRBD2. Germline V gives CDR1 DFQATT, CDR2 SNEGSKA (reference sequence). Trimming cost V 2 bases and J 3 bases; bases outside gene matches: 8. The CDR3 sequence is 15 residues long. CDR3 sequence reads: CSARPAGKVTDTQYF. The CDR3 bases are TGCAGTGCTAGACCAGCGGGGAAGGTGACAGATACGCAGTATTTT.

A few counts support this clonotype. V is TRBV20-1 and J is TRBJ2-7, with 7 bases lining up with TRBD1. V gave up 3 bases and J gave up 2 bases; unmatched junction bases: 10. The germline gives CDR1 DFQATT, CDR2 SNEGSKA (reference sequence). The CDR3 has 15 residues. The CDR3 reads CSASRLQGFTYEQYF. CDR3 DNA: TGCAGTGCTAGTAGGCTACAGGGGTTTACCTACGAGCAGTACTTC.

This clonotype was seen ten or more times. The chain couples TRBV28 to TRBJ2-5; D not certain. CDR1 and CDR2 from the germline V gene are MDHEN and SYDVKM. CDR3 length: 11 amino acids. Trimming took 8 bases from V and 5 from J, leaving 9 bases between them. The DNA for the CDR3 is TGTGCCAGCTCCTATCGGGAGACCCAGTACTTC. Translating gives CASSYRETQYF.

The J gene is TRBJ2-7, the V gene TRBV11-3, with D maybe TRBD1 (6 bases). Germline CDR1 reads SGHNT; CDR2 reads YENEEA. The CDR3 covers 14 residues. Trimming removed 2 bases at V and 2 bases at J, with 10 bases between. The CDR3 loop reads CASSLNRAPYEQYF. DNA of the CDR3: TGTGCCAGCAGCTTAAACAGGGCTCCCTACGAGCAGTACTTC.

This clonotype was detected only a few times. The CDR3 spells CASSLGTDVHYEQYF. Written as DNA, the CDR3 is TGTGCCAGCAGTTTGGGGACAGACGTACACTACGAGCAGTACTTC. The genes are TRBV12-3 or TRBV12-4 and TRBJ2-7; 7 bases match TRBD1. This CDR3 has 15 amino acids. The V and J ends lost 3 bases and 3 bases, in that order; junction bases with no gene match: 8.

This clonotype appeared many times. The chain has TRBV6-1 and TRBJ2-5, with a tentative D call TRBD1 (6 bases). This CDR3 is 14 amino acids long. V lost 6 bases and J 1 base, leaving 12 bases between the germline ends. Germline-derived CDR1 and CDR2 are MNHNS and SASEGT. CDR3 sequence: CASRLDSLQETQYF. The CDR3 DNA is TGTGCCAGCAGATTGGACAGCCTCCAAGAGACCCAGTACTTC.

J is TRBJ2-5 and V is TRBV20-1, with TRBD1 matching 7 bases. Germline V gene sequence: CDR1 DFQATT, CDR2 SNEGSKA (reference sequence). The V segment lost 3 bases and the J segment 11 bases; nucleotides outside the gene matches: 12. The CDR3 is 13 residues long. The CDR3 is CSASPGQLAEQYF. As DNA, the CDR3 is TGCAGTGCTAGCCCGGGACAGCTTGCGGAGCAGTACTTC.

The chain combines TRBV7-9 with TRBJ2-4, with 9 bases identical to TRBD1. Germline V lookup: CDR1 SEHNR, CDR2 FQNEAQ (reference sequence). Losses at the gene ends were 1 base for V and 6 bases for J; bases not matched to a gene: 10. This CDR3 has 17 amino acids. For the CDR3, the DNA is TGTGCCAGCAGCTTAGTAGAGGGACAGGGAAGTAGAAACATTCAGTACTTC. Translating gives CASSLVEGQGSRNIQYF.

The chain has TRBV6-1 and TRBJ2-1; 9 bases fit TRBD2. Unmatched junction bases numbered 5, after V lost 6 bases and J lost 8 bases. Germline CDR1 is MNHNS and CDR2 is SASEGT. The CDR3 contains 13 residues. The CDR3 sequence is CASSRTSVHEQFF. DNA for the CDR3: TGTGCCAGCAGCAGGACTAGCGTCCATGAGCAGTTCTTC.

V gene TRBV13 combines with J gene TRBJ2-7; weak D call: TRBD1 (6 bases). The CDR3 loop spans 15 amino acids. Between the trimmed V and J ends, which lost 5 bases and 3 bases, there was a span of 17 bases. Looked up from germline, CDR1 is PRHDT and CDR2 is FYEKMQ (reference sequence). In DNA form, the CDR3 reads TGTGCCAGCAGCCATCCTGGGCAGGGGTACTACGAGCAGTACTTC. Its translation: CASSHPGQGYYEQYF. The variable domain in full, completed from reference TRBV13 and TRBJ2-7, reads AAGVIQSPRHLIKEKRETATLKCYPIPRHDTVYWYQQGPGQDPQFLISFYEKMQSDKGSIPDRFSAQQFSDYHSELNMSSLELGDSALYFCASSHPGQGYYEQYFGPGTRLTVT.

In DNA, the CDR3 is TGTGCCACCTCCGGCTCGCATAGCAATCAGCCCCAGCATTTT. Amino acid sequence: CATSGSHSNQPQHF. The chain carries TRBV6-6 and TRBJ1-5; D remains ambiguous. Deletions cut 10 bases from V and 0 bases from J, with 13 bases between. This CDR3 is built from 14 residues. Germline V lookup: CDR1 MNHNY, CDR2 SVGAGI (reference sequence).

The chain employs TRBV6-2 or TRBV6-3 and TRBJ2-1; 11 bases map to TRBD2. Looked up from germline, CDR1 is MNHEY and CDR2 is SVGEGT. With V trimmed by 6 bases and J by 5 bases, 6 bases remained unmatched. This CDR3 is built from 15 residues. DNA of the CDR3: TGTGCCAGCAGCCTTGGACTAGCGGGTCACAATGAGCAGTTCTTC. Amino acid sequence: CASSLGLAGHNEQFF.

This clonotype has a handful of counts. The rearrangement links TRBV6-5 to TRBJ2-1, with D perhaps matching TRBD2 (5 bases). In germline, CDR1 is MNHEY, CDR2 SVGAGI. The V and J ends lost 5 bases and 5 bases respectively, with 7 bases between them. The CDR3 has 12 amino acids. The CDR3 nucleotides read TGTGCCAGCAGTGGACTCAACAATGAGCAGTTCTTC. It yields the protein CASSGLNNEQFF.

This rearrangement joins TRBV11-3 to TRBJ2-3; D gene uncertain. This CDR3 spans 13 amino acids. V gave up 3 bases and J gave up 2 bases, with 6 bases separating them. Per germline, CDR1 SGHNT and CDR2 YENEEA. The CDR3 here is CASSFRYTDTQYF. The CDR3 coding sequence is TGTGCCAGCAGCTTCCGGTACACAGATACGCAGTATTTT.

The chain uses TRBV6-2 or TRBV6-3 and TRBJ2-4, with 8 bases fitting TRBD2. The CDR3 sequence is 16 residues long. Germline V gene lookup returns CDR1 MNHEY and CDR2 SVGEGT. V shed 2 bases and J 6 bases; nucleotides not matched to a gene: 9. This chain's CDR3 is CASSYAATSDGNIQYF. The CDR3 nucleotides are TGTGCCAGCAGTTACGCGGCGACTAGCGACGGAAACATTCAGTACTTC.

This clonotype appeared a few times. This could be a read error, since a much larger clone is one nucleotide away. V is TRBV12-3 or TRBV12-4 and J is TRBJ2-7; TRBD2 matches at 11 bases. Judging by the DNA end, TRBJ2-5 fits better; the J call may be wrong. The CDR3 totals 14 residues. CDR3 bases: TGTGCCAGCAGGATAGCGGGGGGGCAGGAGACCCAGTACTTC. Amino acids: CASRIAGGQETQYF.

This clonotype was picked up a small number of times. The J gene is TRBJ1-1, the V gene TRBV5-5; tentative D call: TRBD1 (6 bases). This CDR3 is built from 15 residues. Germline V gives CDR1 SGHKS, CDR2 YYEKEE (reference sequence). Trimming stripped 2 bases from V and 4 bases from J, with 15 bases between. CDR3 coding DNA: TGTGCCAGCAGCTTAGGGGGTGGGGGATCCACTGAAGCTTTCTTT. Protein: CASSLGGGGSTEAFF.

This clonotype has a handful of counts. The chain recombines TRBV20-1 with TRBJ2-7; 9 bases agree with TRBD1. The CDR3 runs to 15 residues. The V gene end was trimmed by 2 bases and the J gene end by 0 bases; junction bases not matched to a gene: 5. Germline V gene lookup returns CDR1 DFQATT and CDR2 SNEGSKA (reference sequence). The DNA for the CDR3 is TGCAGTGCTAGAAGGACAGGGGCTAGCTCCTACGAGCAGTACTTC. It specifies CSARRTGASSYEQYF.